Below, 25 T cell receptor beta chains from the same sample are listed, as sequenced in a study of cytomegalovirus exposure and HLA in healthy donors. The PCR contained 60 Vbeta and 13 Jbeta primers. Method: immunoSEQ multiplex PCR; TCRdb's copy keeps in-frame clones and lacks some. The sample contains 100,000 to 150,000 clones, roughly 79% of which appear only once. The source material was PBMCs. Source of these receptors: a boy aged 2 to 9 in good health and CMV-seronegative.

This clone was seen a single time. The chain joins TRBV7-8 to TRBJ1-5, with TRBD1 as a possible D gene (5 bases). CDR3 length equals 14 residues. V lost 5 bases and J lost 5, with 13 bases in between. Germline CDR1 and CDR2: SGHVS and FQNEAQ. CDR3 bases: TGTGCCAGCAGCCCCCGGGGGATGCATCAGCCCCAGCATTTT. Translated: CASSPRGMHQPQHF. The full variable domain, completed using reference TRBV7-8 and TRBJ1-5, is GAGVSQSPRYKVAKRGQDVALRCDPISGHVSLFWYQQALGQGPEFLTYFQNEAQLDKSGLPSDRFFAERPEGSVSTLKIQRTQQEDSAVYLCASSPRGMHQPQHFGDGTRLSIL.

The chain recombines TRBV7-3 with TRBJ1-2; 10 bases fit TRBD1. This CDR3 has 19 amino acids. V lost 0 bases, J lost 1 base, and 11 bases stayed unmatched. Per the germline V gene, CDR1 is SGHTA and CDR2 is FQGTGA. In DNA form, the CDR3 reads TGTGCCAGCAGCTTAACCGGTCGACAGGGGGCCCCCCTTAACTATGGCTACACCTTC. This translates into CASSLTGRQGAPLNYGYTF.

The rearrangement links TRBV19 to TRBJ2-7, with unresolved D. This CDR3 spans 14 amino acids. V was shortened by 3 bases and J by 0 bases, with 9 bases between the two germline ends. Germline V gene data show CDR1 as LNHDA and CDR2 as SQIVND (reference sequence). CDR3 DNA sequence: TGTGCCAGTAGTATTACAGTGATCTCCTACGAGCAGTACTTC. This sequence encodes CASSITVISYEQYF.

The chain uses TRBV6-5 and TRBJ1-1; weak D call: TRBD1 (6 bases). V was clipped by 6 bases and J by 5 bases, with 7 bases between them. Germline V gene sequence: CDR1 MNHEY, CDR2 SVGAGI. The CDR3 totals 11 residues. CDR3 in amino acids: CASSQGTEAFF. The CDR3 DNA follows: TGTGCCAGCAGCCAGGGGACTGAAGCTTTCTTT.

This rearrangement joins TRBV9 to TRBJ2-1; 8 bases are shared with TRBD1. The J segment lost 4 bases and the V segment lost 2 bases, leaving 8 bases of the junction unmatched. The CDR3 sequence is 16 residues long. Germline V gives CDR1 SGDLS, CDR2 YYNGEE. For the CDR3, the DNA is TGTGCCAGCAGCGTGGTAGACAGGGGTTTTTACAATGAGCAGTTCTTC. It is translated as CASSVVDRGFYNEQFF.

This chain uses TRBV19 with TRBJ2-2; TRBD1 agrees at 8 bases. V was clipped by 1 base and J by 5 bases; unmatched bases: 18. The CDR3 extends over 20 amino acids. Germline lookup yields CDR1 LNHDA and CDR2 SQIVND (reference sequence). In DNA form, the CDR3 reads TGTGCCAGTAGTATAGCCCCCCACGGACAGGGCTCGGGGGATACCGGGGAGCTGTTTTTT. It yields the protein CASSIAPHGQGSGDTGELFF.

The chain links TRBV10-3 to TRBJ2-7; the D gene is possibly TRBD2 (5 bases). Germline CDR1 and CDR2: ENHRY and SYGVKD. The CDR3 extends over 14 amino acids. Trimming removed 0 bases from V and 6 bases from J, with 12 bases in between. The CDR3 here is CAISESASRGEQYF. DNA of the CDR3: TGTGCCATCAGTGAGTCGGCCTCCCGGGGCGAGCAGTACTTC.

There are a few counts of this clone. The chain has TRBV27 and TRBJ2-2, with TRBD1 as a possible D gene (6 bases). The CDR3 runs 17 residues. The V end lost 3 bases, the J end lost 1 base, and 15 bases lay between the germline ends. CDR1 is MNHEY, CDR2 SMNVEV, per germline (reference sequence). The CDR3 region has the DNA TGTGCCAGCAGTTTTTGGACCGGGACAAGGAACACCGGGGAGCTGTTTTTT. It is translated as CASSFWTGTRNTGELFF.

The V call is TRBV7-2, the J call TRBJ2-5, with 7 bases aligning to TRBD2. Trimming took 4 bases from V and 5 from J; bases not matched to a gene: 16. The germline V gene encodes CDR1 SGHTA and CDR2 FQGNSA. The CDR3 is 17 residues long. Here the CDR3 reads CASSSTTYGRGWETQYF. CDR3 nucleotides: TGTGCCAGCAGCTCGACTACCTATGGGCGGGGGTGGGAGACCCAGTACTTC. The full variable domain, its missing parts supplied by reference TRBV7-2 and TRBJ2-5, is GAGVSQSPSNKVTEKGKDVELRCDPISGHTALYWYRQSLGQGLEFLIYFQGNSAPDKSGLPSDRFSAERTGGSVSTLTIQRTQQEDSAVYLCASSSTTYGRGWETQYFGPGTRLLVL.

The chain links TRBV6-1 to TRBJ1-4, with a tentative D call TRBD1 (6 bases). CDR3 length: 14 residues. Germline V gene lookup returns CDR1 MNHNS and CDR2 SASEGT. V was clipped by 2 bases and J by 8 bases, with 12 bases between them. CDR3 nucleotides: TGTGCCAGCAGTGAAAACAGGGTGGGGGAAAAACTGTTTTTT. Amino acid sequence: CASSENRVGEKLFF.

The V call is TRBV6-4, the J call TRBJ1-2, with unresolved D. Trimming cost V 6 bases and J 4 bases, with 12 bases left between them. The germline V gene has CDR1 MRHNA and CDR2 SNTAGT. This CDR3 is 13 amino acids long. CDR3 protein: CASSPEASYGYTF. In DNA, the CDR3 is TGTGCCAGCAGCCCAGAGGCGAGCTATGGCTACACCTTC.

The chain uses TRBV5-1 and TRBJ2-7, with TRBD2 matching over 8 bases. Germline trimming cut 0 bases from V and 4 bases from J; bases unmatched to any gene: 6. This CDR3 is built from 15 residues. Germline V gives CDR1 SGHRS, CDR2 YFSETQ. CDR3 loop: CASSLGAGDVYEQYV. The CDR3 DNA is TGCGCCAGCAGCTTGGGAGCGGGAGACGTGTACGAGCAGTACGTC.

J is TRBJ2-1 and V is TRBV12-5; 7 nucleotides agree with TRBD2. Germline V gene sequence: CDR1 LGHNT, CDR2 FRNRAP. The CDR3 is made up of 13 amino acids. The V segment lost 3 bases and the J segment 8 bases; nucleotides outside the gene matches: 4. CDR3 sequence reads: CASGLGEGDEQFF. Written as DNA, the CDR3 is TGTGCTAGTGGTTTAGGGGAGGGCGATGAGCAGTTCTTC.

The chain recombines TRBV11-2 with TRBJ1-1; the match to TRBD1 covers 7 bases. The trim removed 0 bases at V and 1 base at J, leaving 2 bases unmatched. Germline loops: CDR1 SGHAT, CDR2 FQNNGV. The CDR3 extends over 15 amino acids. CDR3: CASSLEGQANTEAFF. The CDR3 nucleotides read TGTGCCAGCAGCTTAGAAGGACAGGCGAACACTGAAGCTTTCTTT.

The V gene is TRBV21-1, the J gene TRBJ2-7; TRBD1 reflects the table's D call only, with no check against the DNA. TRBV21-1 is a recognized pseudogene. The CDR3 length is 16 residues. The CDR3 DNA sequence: TGTGCCAGCAGCAAACCCCAACGCGACAATGGCTACGAGCAGTACGTC. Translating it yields CASSKPQRDNGYEQYV.

This CDR3 reads CASSSAAYNEQFF. CDR3 DNA: TGTGCCAGCAGCTCAGCGGCCTACAATGAGCAGTTCTTC. This rearrangement joins TRBV5-5 to TRBJ2-1; D may be TRBD2 (5 bases). Trimming left V 3 bases short and J 2 bases short, with 6 bases between. CDR1 and CDR2 (germline): SGHKS, YYEKEE (reference sequence). The CDR3 extends over 13 amino acids. The whole variable domain, remainder taken from reference TRBV5-5 and TRBJ2-1, is DAGVTQSPTHLIKTRGQQVTLRCSPISGHKSVSWYQQVLGQGPQFIFQYYEKEERGRGNFPDRFSARQFPNYSSELNVNALLLGDSALYLCASSSAAYNEQFFGPGTRLTVL.

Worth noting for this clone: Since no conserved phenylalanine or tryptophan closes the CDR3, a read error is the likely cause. The CDR3 loop is CASSPEAGNTEAFL. The CDR3 region has the DNA TGCGCCAGCAGCCCCGAAGCGGGGAACACTGAAGCTTTCCTT. V usage is TRBV5-1 and J usage is TRBJ1-1, with D unclear. This CDR3 has 14 residues. Germline V lookup: CDR1 SGHRS, CDR2 YFSETQ. With 4 bases removed from V and 1 base from J, the gap between germline ends came to 11 bases.

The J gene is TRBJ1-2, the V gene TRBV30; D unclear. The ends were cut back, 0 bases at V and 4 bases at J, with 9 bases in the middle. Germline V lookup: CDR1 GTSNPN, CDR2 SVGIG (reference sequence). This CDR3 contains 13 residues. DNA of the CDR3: TGTGCCTGGAGTGTACTGGGCAGCTATGGCTACACCTTC. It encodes CAWSVLGSYGYTF.

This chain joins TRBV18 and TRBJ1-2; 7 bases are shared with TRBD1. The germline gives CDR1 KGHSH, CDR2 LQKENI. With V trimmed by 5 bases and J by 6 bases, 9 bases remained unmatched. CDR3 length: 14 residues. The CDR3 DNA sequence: TGTGCCAGCTCAGCCCTAACAGGGGCCGATGGCTACACCTTC. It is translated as CASSALTGADGYTF.

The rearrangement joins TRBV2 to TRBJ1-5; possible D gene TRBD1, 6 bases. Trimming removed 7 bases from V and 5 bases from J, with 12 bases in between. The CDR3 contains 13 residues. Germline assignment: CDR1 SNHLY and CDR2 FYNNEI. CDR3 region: CASTLAGDQPQHF. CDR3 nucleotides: TGTGCCAGCACCCTAGCAGGGGATCAGCCCCAGCATTTT.

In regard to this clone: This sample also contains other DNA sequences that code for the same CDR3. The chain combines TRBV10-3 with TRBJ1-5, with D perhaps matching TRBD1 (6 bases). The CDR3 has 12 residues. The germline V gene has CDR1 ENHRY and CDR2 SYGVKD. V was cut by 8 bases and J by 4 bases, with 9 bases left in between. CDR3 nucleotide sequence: TGTGCCATCGGGGGCAGTAATCAGCCCCAGCATTTT. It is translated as CAIGGSNQPQHF.

CDR3 coding DNA: TGTGCCACCAGAGAGCTAGGGGCGCGAGCTGAAGCTTTCTTT. This encodes CATRELGARAEAFF. V and J are TRBV15 and TRBJ1-1; a weak D match, TRBD1 (5 bases). Per the germline V gene, CDR1 is LNHNV and CDR2 is YYDKDF (reference sequence). The V end lost 6 bases, the J end lost 6 bases, and 17 bases lay between the germline ends. This CDR3 is built from 14 residues.

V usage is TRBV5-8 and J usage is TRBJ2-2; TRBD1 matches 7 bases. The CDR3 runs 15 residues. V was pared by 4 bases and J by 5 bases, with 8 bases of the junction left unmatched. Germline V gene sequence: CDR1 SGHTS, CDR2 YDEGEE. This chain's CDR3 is CASSLMGQPTGELFF. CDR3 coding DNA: TGTGCCAGCAGCCTTATGGGACAGCCGACCGGGGAGCTGTTTTTT.

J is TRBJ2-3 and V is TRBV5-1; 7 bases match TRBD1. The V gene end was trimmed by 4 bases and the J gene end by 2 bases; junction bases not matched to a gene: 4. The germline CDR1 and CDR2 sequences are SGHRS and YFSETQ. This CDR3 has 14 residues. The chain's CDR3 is CASSQGTDTDTQYF. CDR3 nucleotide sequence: TGCGCCAGCAGCCAAGGGACAGACACAGATACGCAGTATTTT.

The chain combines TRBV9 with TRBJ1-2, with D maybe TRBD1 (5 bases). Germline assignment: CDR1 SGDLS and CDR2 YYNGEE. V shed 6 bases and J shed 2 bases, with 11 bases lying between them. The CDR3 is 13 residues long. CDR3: CASTWGQNYGYTF. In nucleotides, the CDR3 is TGTGCCAGCACTTGGGGCCAAAACTATGGCTACACCTTC.